The present T cell receptor beta chain was sequenced within a study of cytomegalovirus exposure and HLA in healthy donors. Study findings and constraints: A later analysis appeared to link common viral pathogens to several of the most significant clusters. Most sequenced TCRs were rare (though some public TCRs occurred in many donors).

Notes on this clone: Its cognate antigen is unknown.

V dropped 4 bases and J dropped 6; count of bases not matched to a gene: 9. This CDR3 has 15 amino acids. Germline loops: CDR1 SGDLS, CDR2 YYNGEE. PCR involved 60 Vbeta and 13 Jbeta primers. Sequencing used immunoSEQ multiplex PCR; TCRdb keeps in-frame clones, though not all of them. The sample lists some 150,000 clones, about four fifths occurring once. The rearrangement links TRBV9 to TRBJ2-3, with 9 bases aligning to TRBD2. The sequence derives from a woman aged 18-30 years in good health and CMV-seronegative. Material: PBMCs. DNA for the CDR3: TGTGCCAGCAGCACTCAAGCGGGAGGAATGGATACGCAGTATTTT. This sequence encodes CASSTQAGGMDTQYF.